These 13 T cell receptor beta chains were sequenced from one sample in a study of blood T cell repertoires in COVID-19. The data were produced by immunoSEQ multiplex PCR, yet TCRdb's version contains in-frame clones alone and is incomplete. The table includes tens of thousands of clones, 70% to 85% detected once. Sequencing input: peripheral blood. These receptors all come from a human donor in a cohort sampled during active COVID-19.

The genes are TRBV11-2 and TRBJ1-1; D not resolved. The CDR3 is made up of 13 amino acids. Germline V gene data show CDR1 as SGHAT and CDR2 as FQNNGV. Deletions cut 5 bases from V and 7 bases from J, with 14 bases between. The CDR3 here is CASSQLLTHEAFF. The CDR3 DNA sequence: TGTGCCAGCAGCCAATTGTTGACTCATGAAGCTTTCTTT.

This chain connects TRBV5-1 to TRBJ2-3; a possible D gene is TRBD2 (6 bases). The V end was cut by 0 bases, the J end by 2 bases, with 16 bases between. CDR1 is SGHRS, CDR2 YFSETQ, per germline. This CDR3 comprises 17 residues. Here the CDR3 reads CASSLDGRGGNTDTQYF. CDR3 coding DNA: TGCGCCAGCAGCTTGGATGGCCGAGGCGGGAACACAGATACGCAGTATTTT.

The V and J genes are TRBV23-1 and TRBJ1-2; no clear D. TRBV23-1 is sorted into the ORF group, with uncertain function. This CDR3 has 17 residues. V was shortened by 6 bases and J by 7 bases, with 27 bases between the two germline ends. The chain's CDR3 is CASSPFGLSPTSCGYTF. The CDR3 DNA follows: TGCGCCAGCAGCCCATTCGGACTTTCACCAACCTCATGTGGCTACACCTTC.

The chain links TRBV7-3 to TRBJ1-2; the match to TRBD1 covers 8 bases. Losses at the gene ends were 5 bases for V and 5 bases for J; bases not matched to a gene: 13. CDR3 length equals 16 residues. Germline loops: CDR1 SGHTA, CDR2 FQGTGA. CDR3 sequence: CASSLTRLDREYGYTF. The CDR3 DNA reads TGTGCCAGCAGCCTCACGCGTCTGGACAGGGAGTATGGCTACACCTTC.

The chain links TRBV15 to TRBJ2-2; D may be TRBD2 (6 bases). Trimming shortened V by 0 bases and J by 4 bases, and 15 bases separated the two germline ends. Per germline, CDR1 LNHNV and CDR2 YYDKDF (reference sequence). CDR3 length: 17 amino acids. The CDR3 protein is CATSRDRAGRSTGELFF. The CDR3, as DNA: TGTGCCACCAGCAGAGATCGGGCAGGGAGGTCCACCGGGGAGCTGTTTTTT.

The rearrangement joins TRBV19 to TRBJ2-7; TRBD1 matches at 11 bases. The CDR3 has 16 amino acids. V was clipped by 1 base and J by 6 bases; unmatched bases: 8. From germline, CDR1 is LNHDA and CDR2 SQIVND (reference sequence). CDR3 amino acids: CASSIGVGQGASEQYF. The CDR3 nucleotides read TGTGCCAGTAGTATAGGGGTCGGACAGGGGGCTTCCGAGCAGTACTTC.

The chain links TRBV3-1 (or the pseudogene TRBV3-2) to TRBJ2-1; TRBD2 agrees at 8 bases. Germline V gives CDR1 LGHDT, CDR2 YNNKEL (reference sequence). V shed 3 bases, J shed 10 bases, and the junction held 14 bases outside the gene matches. The CDR3 has 16 amino acids. CDR3 DNA sequence: TGTGCCAGCAGCCACGACTGGATAGCGGGGAGAGGGGAGCAGTTCTTC. Its protein product is CASSHDWIAGRGEQFF.

This rearrangement joins TRBV7-8 to TRBJ1-1, with 11 bases that match TRBD1. This CDR3 has 17 amino acids. Unmatched junction bases numbered 6, after V lost 2 bases and J lost 1 base. Germline assignment: CDR1 SGHVS and CDR2 FQNEAQ. The DNA of the CDR3 is TGTGCCAGCAGCTTAAGAGGGACAGGGGGATCGAACACTGAAGCTTTCTTT. Amino acid sequence: CASSLRGTGGSNTEAFF.

Relative to its sample, this clone is medium-sized. The chain uses TRBV7-9 and TRBJ2-3; TRBD2 might be the D (7 bases). Trimming pared 0 bases from V and 5 bases from J, leaving 15 bases between. CDR3 length: 16 amino acids. Germline V gene lookup returns CDR1 SEHNR and CDR2 FQNEAQ (reference sequence). CDR3 sequence: CASSLALGGAKDTQYF. The CDR3 DNA reads as TGTGCCAGCAGCTTAGCGCTGGGGGGGGCGAAAGATACGCAGTATTTT. The whole variable domain, remainder taken from reference TRBV7-9 and TRBJ2-3, is DTGVSQNPRHKITKRGQNVTFRCDPISEHNRLYWYRQTLGQGPEFLTYFQNEAQLEKSRLLSDRFSAERPKGSFSTLEIQRTEQGDSAMYLCASSLALGGAKDTQYFGPGTRLTVL.

The rearrangement links TRBV30 to TRBJ1-1; tentatively, D is TRBD1 (5 bases). CDR3 length: 15 amino acids. V lost 1 base and J 6 bases, leaving 18 bases between the germline ends. Germline assignment: CDR1 GTSNPN and CDR2 SVGIG (reference sequence). CDR3 amino acids: CAWSALGQGAAEAFF. The CDR3 coding sequence is TGTGCCTGGAGTGCCCTGGGCCAGGGTGCGGCTGAAGCTTTCTTT.

By frequency in the sample, this clone is medium-sized. The rearrangement links TRBV6-2 or TRBV6-3 to TRBJ2-1; 8 bases align to TRBD1. CDR3 length equals 14 residues. V was clipped by 5 bases and J by 7 bases; unmatched bases: 7. Per germline, CDR1 MNHEY and CDR2 SVGEGT. The CDR3 DNA sequence: TGTGCCAGCAGTCGGACAGGGAGGCGGAATGAGCAGTTCTTC. It yields the protein CASSRTGRRNEQFF.

V usage is TRBV6-6 and J usage is TRBJ1-1, with D hard to call. V was clipped by 6 bases and J by 1 base, with 6 bases between them. The CDR3 spans 12 residues. Germline CDR1 MNHNY, CDR2 SVGAGI (reference sequence). CDR3 amino acids: CASREGNTEAFF. The CDR3 nucleotides are TGTGCCAGCAGGGAGGGGAACACTGAAGCTTTCTTT.

This chain connects TRBV7-3 to TRBJ2-2, with unresolved D. Germline lookup yields CDR1 SGHTA and CDR2 FQGTGA. V lost 2 bases and J lost 0, with 4 bases in between. The CDR3 loop spans 14 amino acids. The CDR3: CASSLQSNTGELFF. Written as DNA, the CDR3 is TGTGCCAGCAGCTTACAGTCGAACACCGGGGAGCTGTTTTTT.